Shown below are 5 T cell receptor beta chains from a single sample sequenced in a study of blood T cell repertoires in COVID-19. This table comes from immunoSEQ multiplex PCR, and its TCRdb copy is limited to in-frame clones, with some not included. This sample has approximately 240,000 clones, with approximately 90% found just once. The sequencing input was PBMCs or T cells enriched from blood (not recorded which). These receptors all stem from a woman between 25 and 40 years old with acute COVID-19.

This chain uses TRBV28 with TRBJ1-6; D gene ambiguous. The germline CDR1 and CDR2 sequences are MDHEN and SYDVKM. This CDR3 region has 17 residues. The V gene lost 3 bases and the J gene lost 1 base, with 13 bases spanning the gap. The CDR3: CASSFEGLGSYNSPLHF. The CDR3, as DNA: TGTGCCAGCAGTTTTGAGGGTTTGGGGTCCTATAATTCACCCCTCCACTTT. The full variable domain, completed using reference TRBV28 and TRBJ1-6, is DVKVTQSSRYLVKRTGEKVFLECVQDMDHENMFWYRQDPGLGLRLIYFSYDVKMKEKGDIPEGYSVSREKKERFSLILESASTNQTSMYLCASSFEGLGSYNSPLHFGNGTRLTVT.

This sequence joins TRBV29-1 and TRBJ2-2; D possibly corresponds to TRBD1 (5 bases). Germline V gives CDR1 SQVTM, CDR2 ANQGSEA. CDR3 length equals 12 residues. Trimming stripped 7 bases from V and 5 bases from J, with 11 bases between. The CDR3 DNA follows: TGCAGCGGGTCTAGGACAACCGGGGAGCTGTTTTTT. Amino acid sequence: CSGSRTTGELFF.

This clone was seen just once. CDR3 DNA: TGTGCCGCTACTCCGGCTTCGCAGGGTACGAGAGCTGAAGCTTTCTTT. Amino acid sequence: CAATPASQGTRAEAFF. The rearrangement joins TRBV28 to TRBJ1-1; possible D gene TRBD1, 5 bases. CDR1 is MDHEN and CDR2 is SYDVKM in the germline V gene. The CDR3 is made up of 16 amino acids. Trimming shortened V by 11 bases and J by 6 bases, and 28 bases separated the two germline ends. The entire variable domain, with the rest obtained from reference TRBV28 and TRBJ1-1, is as follows: DVKVTQSSRYLVKRTGEKVFLECVQDMDHENMFWYRQDPGLGLRLIYFSYDVKMKEKGDIPEGYSVSREKKERFSLILESASTNQTSMYLCAATPASQGTRAEAFFGQGTRLTVV.

This rearrangement joins TRBV4-1 to TRBJ1-3; tentative D call: TRBD1 (6 bases). CDR1 and CDR2 (germline): MGHRA, YSYEKL. V lost 4 bases, J lost 0 bases, and 19 bases lay in between. The CDR3 length is 18 residues. The CDR3 protein is CASSLQTTGLVSGNTIYF. CDR3 in DNA: TGCGCCAGCAGCCTCCAAACAACAGGGCTCGTCTCTGGAAACACCATATATTTT.

This chain connects TRBV6-2 or TRBV6-3 to TRBJ2-7; TRBD1 agrees at 11 bases. Germline V gene sequence: CDR1 MNHEY, CDR2 SVGEGT. J was trimmed by 5 bases and V by 4 bases; bases with no gene match: 10. This CDR3 has 16 amino acids. The CDR3: CASSSNLGQGANEQYF. The CDR3 nucleotides read TGTGCCAGCAGTTCGAACCTAGGACAGGGGGCCAACGAGCAGTACTTC.